The 10 T cell receptor beta chains reported below all come from one sample, sequenced in a study of technical replicates of blood from several donors. Assay used: immunoSEQ multiplex PCR; TCRdb lists only in-frame clones, some missing. There are roughly 52,000 clones in the sample; about 95% occur only once, and about 3% lies in the top ten. The sequencing sample was made of PBMCs. All receptors derive from a human donor in good health. Some clones in this sample may be carry-over from other donors' samples.

J is TRBJ1-5 and V is TRBV29-1, with D unclear. CDR1 is SQVTM and CDR2 is ANQGSEA in the germline V gene. Trimming pared 5 bases from V and 7 bases from J, leaving 15 bases between. The CDR3 totals 13 residues. The CDR3: CSVLLADGQPQHF. The CDR3 DNA sequence: TGCAGCGTTTTATTAGCTGATGGCCAGCCCCAGCATTTT. Variable domain in full (rest from reference TRBV29-1 and TRBJ1-5): SAVISQKPSRDICQRGTSLTIQCQVDSQVTMMFWYRQQPGQSLTLIATANQGSEATYESGFVIDKFPISRPNLTFSTLTVSNMSPEDSSIYLCSVLLADGQPQHFGDGTRLSIL.

The rearrangement joins TRBV4-1 to TRBJ2-3; TRBD2 aligns across 9 bases. The CDR3 sequence is 22 residues long. In germline, CDR1 is MGHRA, CDR2 YSYEKL. V trimming: 0 bases; J trimming: 3 bases; junction bases outside the gene matches: 22. CDR3 in amino acids: CASSQEITATSGLRKRTDTQYF. CDR3 DNA sequence: TGCGCCAGCAGCCAAGAAATAACGGCGACTAGCGGCCTTAGAAAACGGACAGATACGCAGTATTTT.

The V and J genes are TRBV7-6 and TRBJ1-2, with TRBD1 matching over 9 bases. The CDR3 is 14 amino acids. The trim removed 6 bases at V and 9 bases at J, leaving 11 bases unmatched. Germline V lookup: CDR1 SGHVS, CDR2 FNYEAQ. The CDR3 region is CASRPRDREGSYTF. The CDR3, as DNA: TGTGCCAGCAGACCGAGGGACAGGGAAGGGAGCTACACCTTC.

The chain combines TRBV5-8 with TRBJ1-1, with a possible D match to TRBD1 (5 bases). The CDR3 runs to 13 residues. Germline values: CDR1 SGHTS, CDR2 YDEGEE. Trimming removed 2 bases from V and 5 bases from J, with 10 bases in between. CDR3 nucleotide sequence: TGTGCCAGCAGCTTAATTGCAGGGACTGAAGCTTTCTTT. This encodes CASSLIAGTEAFF.

V is TRBV4-1 and J is TRBJ1-2; a possible D gene is TRBD1 (6 bases). This CDR3 has 12 residues. Trimming left V 4 bases short and J 7 bases short, with 10 bases between. Per germline, CDR1 MGHRA and CDR2 YSYEKL. The CDR3 coding sequence is TGCGCCAGCAGCCCCACAGGGCTTGGCTACACCTTC. Protein: CASSPTGLGYTF.

The J gene is TRBJ2-5, the V gene TRBV29-1; 11 bases align to TRBD2. Germline values: CDR1 SQVTM, CDR2 ANQGSEA. Trimming removed 5 bases from V and 5 bases from J; junction bases left unmatched: 4. This CDR3 has 13 amino acids. The CDR3 spells CSVLRTSGETQYF. DNA for the CDR3: TGCAGCGTTCTTAGGACTAGCGGGGAGACCCAGTACTTC.

This clone has a handful of counts. The V gene is TRBV1, the J gene TRBJ1-2; TRBD1 is taken as the D call from the table, unchecked against the DNA. TRBV1 is a documented pseudogene. The CDR3 consists of 14 residues. The CDR3 DNA follows: TGCACCAGCAGCCATGTTCCAGGCAATGTTGGCTACACCTTC. This gives the protein CTSSHVPGNVGYTF.

This rearrangement joins TRBV30 to TRBJ2-2, with TRBD2 as a possible D gene (5 bases). The V gene lost 3 bases and the J gene lost 8 bases, with 13 bases spanning the gap. Germline V gene sequence: CDR1 GTSNPN, CDR2 SVGIG (reference sequence). The length of the CDR3 is 13 residues. CDR3 loop: CAWRSKGSGELFF. The CDR3 DNA reads TGTGCCTGGAGGTCGAAAGGGAGTGGGGAGCTGTTTTTT.

This clone has only one observation. V usage is TRBV5-4 and J usage is TRBJ1-1; D possibly corresponds to TRBD1 (5 bases). This CDR3 contains 15 residues. Trimming removed 0 bases from V and 5 bases from J, with 14 bases in between. Germline loops: CDR1 SGHNT, CDR2 YYREEE (reference sequence). CDR3 sequence (DNA): TGTGCCAGCAGCTTGGCCACCACAGGTGGGACTGAAGCTTTCTTT. This gives the protein CASSLATTGGTEAFF.

The J gene is TRBJ2-7, the V gene TRBV5-6, with 7 bases identical to TRBD1. Trimming cost V 4 bases and J 5 bases; bases outside gene matches: 6. This CDR3 region has 13 residues. Germline CDR1 SGHDT, CDR2 YYEEEE. CDR3 loop: CASSLGTVHEQYF. CDR3 in DNA: TGTGCCAGCAGCCTCGGGACAGTACACGAGCAGTACTTC. The whole variable domain, remainder taken from reference TRBV5-6 and TRBJ2-7, is DAGVTQSPTHLIKTRGQQVTLRCSPKSGHDTVSWYQQALGQGPQFIFQYYEEEERQRGNFPDRFSGHQFPNYSSELNVNALLLGDSALYLCASSLGTVHEQYFGPGTRLTVT.